The rows below give T cell receptor beta chains drawn from one sample of a study of T cells of healthy individuals. MiXCR was run by TCRdb on the 5' RACE reads, yielding one entry per CDR3 protein. The data contain around 100,000 distinct CDR3 sequences, around 17% of them seen just once; the ten biggest clones take up 6% to 8%. These receptors all stem from a human donor in good health. The CDR3 runs from the conserved cysteine through the conserved F or W. The D gene is left open where the match is weak. The size entry is marked missing in some rows and otherwise reads once, few, many or a size class.

d_call | clone_size | v_call | cdr3_aa
TRBD2 | NA | TRBV20-1 | CSAPGLGSNEQFF
NA | few | TRBV5-1 | CASSLTRATDTQYF
NA | many | TRBV12-3/TRBV12-4 | CASSLEAYEQYF
TRBD2 | NA | TRBV5-1 | CASSSIGRGGNEQFF
NA | once | TRBV18 | CASSPLAGNSGNTIYF
NA | medium-sized | TRBV14 | CASSQRRPRDTEAFF
NA | NA | TRBV28 | CATFPRGPYEQYF
TRBD1 | many | TRBV20-1 | CSVRDRASYEQYF
NA | NA | TRBV3-1 | CASSQDQGQPQHF
NA | many | TRBV7-3 | CASGSTGGSYNEQFF
NA | many | TRBV14 | CASSQGDSNSPLHF
TRBD2 | NA | TRBV4-1 | CASSLLAGPYNEQFF
NA | few | TRBV19 | CASKGFTGELFF